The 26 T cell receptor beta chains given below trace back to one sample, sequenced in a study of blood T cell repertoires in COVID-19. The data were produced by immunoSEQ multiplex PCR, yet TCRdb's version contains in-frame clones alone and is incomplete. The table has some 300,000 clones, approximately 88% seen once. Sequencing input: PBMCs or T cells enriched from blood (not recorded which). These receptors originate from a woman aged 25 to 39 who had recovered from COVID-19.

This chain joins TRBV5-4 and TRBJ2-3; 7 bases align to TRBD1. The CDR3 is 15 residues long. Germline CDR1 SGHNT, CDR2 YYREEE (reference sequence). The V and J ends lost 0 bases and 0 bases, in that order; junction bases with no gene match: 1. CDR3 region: CASSLEGASTDTQYF. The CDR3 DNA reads TGTGCCAGCAGCTTGGAGGGGGCGAGCACAGATACGCAGTATTTT.

The CDR3 bases are TGTGCCAGCAGCGTAGCGCCGGGACTAGGAGTTGATACGCAGTATTTT. Amino acids: CASSVAPGLGVDTQYF. The chain is built from TRBV9 and TRBJ2-3; TRBD2 agrees at 8 bases. Germline CDR1 SGDLS, CDR2 YYNGEE. The CDR3 contains 16 residues. V gave up 0 bases and J gave up 6 bases; unmatched junction bases: 9.

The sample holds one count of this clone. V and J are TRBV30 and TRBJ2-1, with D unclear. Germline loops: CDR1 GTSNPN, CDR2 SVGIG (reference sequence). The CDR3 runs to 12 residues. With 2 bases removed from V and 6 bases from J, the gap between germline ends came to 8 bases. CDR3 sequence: CAWSRGSNEQFF. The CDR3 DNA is TGTGCCTGGAGTCGCGGTTCCAATGAGCAGTTCTTC.

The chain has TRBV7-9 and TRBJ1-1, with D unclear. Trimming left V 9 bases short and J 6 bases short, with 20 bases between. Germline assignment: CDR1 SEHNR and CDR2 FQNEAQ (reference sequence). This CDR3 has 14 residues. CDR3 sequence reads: CARIPSSFRAEAFF. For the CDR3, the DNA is TGTGCCAGGATCCCTTCTTCGTTTCGGGCTGAAGCTTTCTTT.

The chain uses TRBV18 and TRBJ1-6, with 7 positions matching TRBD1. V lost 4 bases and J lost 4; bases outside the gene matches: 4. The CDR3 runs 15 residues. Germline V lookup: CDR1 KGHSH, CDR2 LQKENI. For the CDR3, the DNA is TGTGCCAGCTCACAGGGGGCCGTTTATAATTCACCCCTCCACTTT. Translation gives CASSQGAVYNSPLHF.

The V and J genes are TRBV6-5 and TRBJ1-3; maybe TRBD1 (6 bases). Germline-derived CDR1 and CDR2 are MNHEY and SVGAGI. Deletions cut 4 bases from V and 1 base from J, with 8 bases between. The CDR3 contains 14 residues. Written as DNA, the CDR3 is TGTGCCAGCAGTTTCAGGGGTTCTGGAAACACCATATATTTT. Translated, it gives CASSFRGSGNTIYF.

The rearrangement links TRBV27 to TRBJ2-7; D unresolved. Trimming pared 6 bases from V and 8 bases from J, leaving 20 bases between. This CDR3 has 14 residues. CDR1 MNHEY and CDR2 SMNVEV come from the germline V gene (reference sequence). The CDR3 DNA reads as TGTGCCAGCAGCCATGATCGTTATGCAAGCCAGCAGTACTTC. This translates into CASSHDRYASQQYF.

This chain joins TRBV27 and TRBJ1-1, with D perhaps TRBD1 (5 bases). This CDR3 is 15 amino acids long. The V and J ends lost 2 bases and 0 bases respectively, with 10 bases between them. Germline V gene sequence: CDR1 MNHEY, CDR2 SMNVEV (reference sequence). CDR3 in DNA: TGTGCCAGCAGTTTAGCAGGGTTCATGAACACTGAAGCTTTCTTT. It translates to CASSLAGFMNTEAFF.

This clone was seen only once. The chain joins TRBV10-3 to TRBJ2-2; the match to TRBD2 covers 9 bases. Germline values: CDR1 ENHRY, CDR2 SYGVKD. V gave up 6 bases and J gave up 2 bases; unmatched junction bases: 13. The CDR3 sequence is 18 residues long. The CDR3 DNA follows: TGTGCCATCAGGTACGATAGCGGGGGCCTCTTTAACACCGGGGAGCTGTTTTTT. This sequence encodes CAIRYDSGGLFNTGELFF.

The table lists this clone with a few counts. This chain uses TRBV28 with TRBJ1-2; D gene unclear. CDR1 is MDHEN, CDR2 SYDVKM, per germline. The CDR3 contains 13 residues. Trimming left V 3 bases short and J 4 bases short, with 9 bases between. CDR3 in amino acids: CASSLAGPYGYTF. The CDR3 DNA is TGTGCCAGCAGTTTGGCGGGCCCCTATGGCTACACCTTC.

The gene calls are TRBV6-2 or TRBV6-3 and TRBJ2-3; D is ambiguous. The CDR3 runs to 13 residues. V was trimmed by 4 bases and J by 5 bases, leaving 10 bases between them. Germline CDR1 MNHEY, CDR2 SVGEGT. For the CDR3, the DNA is TGTGCCAGCAGTTCCCAGCGTCGAGATACGCAGTATTTT. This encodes CASSSQRRDTQYF.

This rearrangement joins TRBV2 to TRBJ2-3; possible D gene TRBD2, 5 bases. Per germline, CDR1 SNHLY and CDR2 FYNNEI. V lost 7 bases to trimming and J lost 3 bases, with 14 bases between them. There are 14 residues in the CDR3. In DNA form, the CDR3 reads TGTGCCAGCAAGGTTGCCGGGGAGACAGATACGCAGTATTTT. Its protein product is CASKVAGETDTQYF. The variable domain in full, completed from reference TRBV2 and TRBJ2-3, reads EPEVTQTPSHQVTQMGQEVILRCVPISNHLYFYWYRQILGQKVEFLVSFYNNEISEKSEIFDDQFSVERPDGSNFTLKIRSTKLEDSAMYFCASKVAGETDTQYFGPGTRLTVL.

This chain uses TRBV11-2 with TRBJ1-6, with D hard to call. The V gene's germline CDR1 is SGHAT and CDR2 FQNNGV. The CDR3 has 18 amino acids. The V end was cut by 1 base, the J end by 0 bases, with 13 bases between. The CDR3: CASSLVTRLSSYNSPLHF. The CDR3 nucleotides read TGTGCCAGCAGCTTAGTCACCAGGCTCAGCTCCTATAATTCACCCCTCCACTTT. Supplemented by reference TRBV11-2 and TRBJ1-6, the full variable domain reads EAGVAQSPRYKIIEKRQSVAFWCNPISGHATLYWYQQILGQGPKLLIQFQNNGVVDDSQLPKDRFSAERLKGVDSTLKIQPAKLEDSAVYLCASSLVTRLSSYNSPLHFGNGTRLTVT.

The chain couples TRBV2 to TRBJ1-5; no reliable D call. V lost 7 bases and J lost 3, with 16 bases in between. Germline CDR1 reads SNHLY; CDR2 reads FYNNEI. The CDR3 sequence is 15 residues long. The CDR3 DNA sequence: TGTGCCAGCAAACTTAGACACCGAAACAATCAGCCCCAGCATTTT. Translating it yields CASKLRHRNNQPQHF. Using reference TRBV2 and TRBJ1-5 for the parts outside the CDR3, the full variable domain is EPEVTQTPSHQVTQMGQEVILRCVPISNHLYFYWYRQILGQKVEFLVSFYNNEISEKSEIFDDQFSVERPDGSNFTLKIRSTKLEDSAMYFCASKLRHRNNQPQHFGDGTRLSIL.

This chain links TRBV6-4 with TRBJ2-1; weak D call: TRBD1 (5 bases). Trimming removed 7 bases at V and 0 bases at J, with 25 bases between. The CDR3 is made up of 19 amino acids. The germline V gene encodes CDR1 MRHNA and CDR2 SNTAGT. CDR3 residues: CASTEGDFTFLLSYNEQFF. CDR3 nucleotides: TGTGCCAGCACCGAAGGGGATTTCACTTTTCTACTCTCCTACAATGAGCAGTTCTTC.

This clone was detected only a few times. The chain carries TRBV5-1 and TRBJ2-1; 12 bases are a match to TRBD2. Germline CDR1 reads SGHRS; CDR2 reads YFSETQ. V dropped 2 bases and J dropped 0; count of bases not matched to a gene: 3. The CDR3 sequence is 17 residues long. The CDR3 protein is CASSFTSGRSSYNEQFF. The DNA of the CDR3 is TGCGCCAGCAGCTTCACTAGCGGGAGGAGCTCCTACAATGAGCAGTTCTTC. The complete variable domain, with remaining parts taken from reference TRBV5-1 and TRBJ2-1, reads KAGVTQTPRYLIKTRGQQVTLSCSPISGHRSVSWYQQTPGQGLQFLFEYFSETQRNKGNFPGRFSGRQFSNSRSEMNVSTLELGDSALYLCASSFTSGRSSYNEQFFGPGTRLTVL.

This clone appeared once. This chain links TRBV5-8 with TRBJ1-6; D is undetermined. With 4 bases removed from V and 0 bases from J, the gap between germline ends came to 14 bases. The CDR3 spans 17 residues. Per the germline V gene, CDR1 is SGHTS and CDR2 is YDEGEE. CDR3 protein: CASSPRGSLSYNSPLHF. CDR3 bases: TGTGCCAGCAGCCCCAGAGGAAGTCTCTCCTATAATTCACCCCTCCACTTT.

The CDR3 loop reads CATISGGSTGELFF. The CDR3, as DNA: TGTGCCACTATTAGCGGCGGGTCGACCGGGGAGCTGTTTTTT. The rearrangement joins TRBV6-5 to TRBJ2-2; D possibly corresponds to TRBD2 (6 bases). V was pared by 10 bases and J by 5 bases, with 17 bases between. Germline CDR1 and CDR2: MNHEY and SVGAGI. CDR3 length: 14 amino acids.

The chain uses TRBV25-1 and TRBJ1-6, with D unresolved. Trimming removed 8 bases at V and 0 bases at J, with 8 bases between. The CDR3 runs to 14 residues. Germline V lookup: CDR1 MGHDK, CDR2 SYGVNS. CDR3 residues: CASERSSYNSPLHF. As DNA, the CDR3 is TGTGCCAGCGAGCGAAGCTCCTATAATTCACCCCTCCACTTT.

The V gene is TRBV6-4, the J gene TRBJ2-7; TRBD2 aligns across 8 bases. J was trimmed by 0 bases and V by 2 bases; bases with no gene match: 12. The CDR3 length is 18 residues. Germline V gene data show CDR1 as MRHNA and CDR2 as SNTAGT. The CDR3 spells CASSDGGVPGLGSYEQYF. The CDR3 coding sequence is TGTGCCAGCAGTGACGGCGGAGTTCCGGGACTAGGCTCCTACGAGCAGTACTTC.

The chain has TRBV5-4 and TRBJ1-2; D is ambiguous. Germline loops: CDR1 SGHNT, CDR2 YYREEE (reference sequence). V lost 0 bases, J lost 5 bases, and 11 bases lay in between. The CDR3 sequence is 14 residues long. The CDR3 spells CASSLDPSPYGYTF. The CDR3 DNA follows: TGTGCCAGCAGCTTGGACCCGAGTCCGTATGGCTACACCTTC.

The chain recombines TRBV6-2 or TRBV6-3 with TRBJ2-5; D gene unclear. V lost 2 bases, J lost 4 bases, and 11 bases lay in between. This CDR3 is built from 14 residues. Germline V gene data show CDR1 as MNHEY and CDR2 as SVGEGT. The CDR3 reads CASSYIDSRETQYF. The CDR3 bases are TGTGCCAGCAGTTACATTGACTCAAGAGAGACCCAGTACTTC.

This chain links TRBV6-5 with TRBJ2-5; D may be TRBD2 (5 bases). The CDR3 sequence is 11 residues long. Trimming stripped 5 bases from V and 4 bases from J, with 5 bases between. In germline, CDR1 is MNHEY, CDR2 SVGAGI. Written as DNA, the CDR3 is TGTGCCAGCAGTAGCGGAGAGACCCAGTACTTC. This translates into CASSSGETQYF.

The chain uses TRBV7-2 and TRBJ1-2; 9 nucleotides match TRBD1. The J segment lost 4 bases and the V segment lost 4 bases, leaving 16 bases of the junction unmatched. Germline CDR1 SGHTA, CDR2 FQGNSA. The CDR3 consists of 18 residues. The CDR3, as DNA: TGTGCCAGCAGCTACCAACACTTACCGGGACAGGGACTCTATGGCTACACCTTC. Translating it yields CASSYQHLPGQGLYGYTF.

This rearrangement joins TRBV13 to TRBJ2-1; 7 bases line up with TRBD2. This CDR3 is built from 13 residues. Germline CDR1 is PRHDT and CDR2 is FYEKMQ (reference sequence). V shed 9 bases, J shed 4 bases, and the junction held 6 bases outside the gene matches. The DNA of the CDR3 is TGTGCCAGTTCAAGAGCGGGGTACAATGAGCAGTTCTTC. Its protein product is CASSRAGYNEQFF.

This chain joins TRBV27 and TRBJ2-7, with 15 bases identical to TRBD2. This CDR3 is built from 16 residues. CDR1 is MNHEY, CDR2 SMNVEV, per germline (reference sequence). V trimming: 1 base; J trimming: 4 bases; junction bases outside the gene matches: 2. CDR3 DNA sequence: TGTGCCAGCAGTTTATTCGGGACTAGCGGGAGGTACGAGCAGTACTTC. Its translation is CASSLFGTSGRYEQYF.